This TCR beta chain was found in a study of CXCR3-negative and CXCR3-positive naive CD8 T cells (dated by TCRdb to about 2019). About the full investigation: About 150 million TRB reads were obtained in total, roughly 1.5 +/- 0.3 million reads per library. Naive subsets from a handful of donors and memory cells from 3 donors were included in the TRBV-TRBJ cluster analysis. Diversity and physicochemical repertoire analyses covered roughly ten donors pooled from two independent experiments. General study outcomes and caveats: Because CXCR3 expression was partially decreased after cryopreservation, freshly isolated PBMCs were used for most assays. Both naive subsets had comparably high repertoire diversity, while memory CD8+ T cells had much lower repertoire diversity. Because surface CD5, which is linked to self-reactivity in mice, was comparable between the naive subsets, TCR interaction strength was also inferred from TRB CDR3 physicochemical properties. Within the same donor, TRBV-TRBJ usage looked similar between naive CXCR3-negative and CXCR3-positive cells, but memory cells had distinct patterns. TRB CDR3s from CXCR3-positive naive cells showed higher hydrophobicity (lower Kidera factor 4), lower energy, and higher strength and volume indices than CXCR3-negative naive cells.

Each CD8+ T cell subset was flow-sorted in triplicate, with over 250,000 cells per subset placed directly into RLT lysis buffer. To exclude memory contaminants, naive CD8+ T cells were stringently defined as CD45RO-CCR7+CD27+CD95-. Peripheral blood mononuclear cells were isolated from buffy coats using standard density gradient centrifugation. A FACSAria III was used to flow-sort naive CXCR3-negative and CXCR3-positive CD8+ T cells. Total RNA was extracted from sorted cells with an RNeasy Mini Kit. Inclusive of the bounding cysteine and phenylalanine, the CDR3 is 12 residues long. A DNA sequence was not provided. As encoded in the germline V gene, CDR1 is SGHDT while CDR2 is YYEEEE. The data were produced on a NextSeq 550. The Human TCR Profiling Kit (MiLaboratory) was used to make UMI-labeled 5' RACE TRB cDNA libraries. The full amount of extracted RNA was used for cDNA synthesis, and the full amount of resulting cDNA was used for PCR amplification. Libraries were prepared in parallel with an identical number of PCR cycles. In the paper's pipeline: With a requirement of at least two reads per UMI, MIGEC and MiXCR extracted about 50,000 +/- 10,000 unique UMI-labeled TRB cDNA molecules per library. Each library averaged 40,000 +/- 10,000 functional in-frame TRB CDR3 nucleotide clonotypes without stop codons. Diversity metrics, including normalized Shannon-Wiener and Chao1, were computed in VDJtools after downsampling to 5000 UMI-labeled TRB molecules per sample. VDJtools was used to calculate clonotype-size-weighted physicochemical properties of the central five CDR3 residues, namely interaction energy, strength, volume and Kidera factor 4. TCRdb reprocessed the sequencing reads and holds a single record per CDR3 protein sequence, with no DNA. These V and J calls rely on TCRdb rather than the paper's analysis. The sample table gives several thousand distinct CDR3 sequences. Approximately 1.3% of the sample comes from the top ten.

About this clonotype itself: What antigen it recognizes has not been identified.

Input material: naive CXCR3+ CD8+ T cells from blood. The sample's cell subset or site label, in plain terms: CD45RO-CCR7+CD27+CD95- naive CD8+ T cells expressing CXCR3 (TNR3+). The sequence joins TRBV5-6 to TRBJ2-1; the TCRdb D gene call, TRBD2, has no DNA to confirm it. The sequence was collected from a human donor in good health. Some clones in this sample may be carry-over from other donors' samples. The CDR3 loop reads CASSPGGNEQFF. With all but the CDR3 taken from the reference TRBV5-6 and TRBJ2-1 genes, the full variable domain is: DAGVTQSPTHLIKTRGQQVTLRCSPKSGHDTVSWYQQALGQGPQFIFQYYEEEERQRGNFPDRFSGHQFPNYSSELNVNALLLGDSALYLCASSPGGNEQFFGPGTRLTVL.